In its sample, the clone carrying this T cell receptor beta chain was seen a few times. Its antigen is currently unknown. TCRdb independently ran MiXCR on the 5' RACE reads; one entry per CDR3 protein. The repertoire holds approximately 590,000 distinct CDR3 sequences, with more than 9% as singletons. The data were obtained in a study of identical twins. Notes on the study in general: Analyses based on zero insertions could be partly confounded by invariant MAIT and iNKT cells.

The CDR3 has 18 amino acids. From germline, CDR1 is SGHAT and CDR2 FQDESV (reference sequence). After removal of 2 bases from V and 5 bases from J, the junction contained 16 bases not matched to a gene. This sample was shared with a second study, whose subject was yellow fever vaccine responses in identical twins.

Input material: PBMCs. This rearrangement joins TRBV11-1 to TRBJ2-7, with 9 bases lining up with TRBD1. This TCR was sampled from a woman between 18 and 30 years old in good health. The CDR3 bases are TGTGCCAGCAGCTTATTGGACAGGGGCCCCAAAGAGGAGGACGAGCAGTACTTC. This encodes CASSLLDRGPKEEDEQYF.